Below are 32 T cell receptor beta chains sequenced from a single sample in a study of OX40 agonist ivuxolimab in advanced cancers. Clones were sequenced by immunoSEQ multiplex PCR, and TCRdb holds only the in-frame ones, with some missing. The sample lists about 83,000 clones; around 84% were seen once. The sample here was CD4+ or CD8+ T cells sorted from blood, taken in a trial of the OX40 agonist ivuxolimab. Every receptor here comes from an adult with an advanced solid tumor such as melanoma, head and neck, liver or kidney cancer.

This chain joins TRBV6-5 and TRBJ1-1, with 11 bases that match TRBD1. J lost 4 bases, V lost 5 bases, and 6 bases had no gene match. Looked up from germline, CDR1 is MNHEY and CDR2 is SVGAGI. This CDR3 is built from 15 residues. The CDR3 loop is CASSGGQGAVTEAFF. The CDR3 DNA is TGTGCCAGCAGTGGAGGACAGGGGGCGGTCACTGAAGCTTTCTTT.

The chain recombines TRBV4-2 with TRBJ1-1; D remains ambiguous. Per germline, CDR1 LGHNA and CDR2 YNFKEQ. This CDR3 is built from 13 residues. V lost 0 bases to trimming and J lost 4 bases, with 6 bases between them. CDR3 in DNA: TGTGCCAGCAGCCAAGATTGGGGCACTGAAGCTTTCTTT. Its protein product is CASSQDWGTEAFF.

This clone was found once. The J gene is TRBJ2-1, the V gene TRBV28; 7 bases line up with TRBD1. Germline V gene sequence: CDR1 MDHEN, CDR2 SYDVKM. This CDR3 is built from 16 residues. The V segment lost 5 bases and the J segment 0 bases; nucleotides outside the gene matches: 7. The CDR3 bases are TGTGCCAGCAGTCACCGCAGGGACAGCTCCTACAATGAGCAGTTCTTC. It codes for CASSHRRDSSYNEQFF.

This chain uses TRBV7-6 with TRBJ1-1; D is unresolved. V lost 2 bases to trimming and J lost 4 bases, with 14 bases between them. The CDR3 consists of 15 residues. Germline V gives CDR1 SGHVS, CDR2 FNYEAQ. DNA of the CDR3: TGTGCCAGCAGCTTAAAACCCACCGATTCCACTGAAGCTTTCTTT. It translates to CASSLKPTDSTEAFF.

As DNA, the CDR3 is TGTGCCAGCAGGGGGGGGACGCAGGTCTACGAGCAGTACTTC. This translates into CASRGGTQVYEQYF. The rearrangement links TRBV6-1 to TRBJ2-7, with 7 nucleotides matching TRBD2. Losses at the gene ends were 6 bases for V and 3 bases for J; bases not matched to a gene: 8. Germline CDR1 MNHNS, CDR2 SASEGT. This CDR3 is built from 14 residues.

In DNA form, the CDR3 reads TGTGCCAGCAGTGGTCATGGAGGGGACTATGGCTACACCTTC. Translating gives CASSGHGGDYGYTF. The chain carries TRBV6-1 and TRBJ1-2, with a weak D call TRBD1 (5 bases). Germline V gene sequence: CDR1 MNHNS, CDR2 SASEGT. Deletions cut 4 bases from V and 3 bases from J, with 12 bases between. There are 14 residues in the CDR3.

This chain's CDR3 is CAIVVDPGSYEQYF. Here the CDR3 DNA reads TGTGCCATCGTCGTCGACCCCGGCAGCTACGAGCAGTACTTC. This chain joins TRBV10-3 and TRBJ2-7; D is undetermined. CDR3 length: 14 residues. Trimming removed 8 bases from V and 3 bases from J, with 17 bases in between. The germline gives CDR1 ENHRY, CDR2 SYGVKD.

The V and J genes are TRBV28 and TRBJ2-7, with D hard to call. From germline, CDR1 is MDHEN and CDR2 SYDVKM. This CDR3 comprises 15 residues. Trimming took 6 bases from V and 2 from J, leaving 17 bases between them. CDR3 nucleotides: TGTGCCAGCAGACCTTTCTCGGACCGCGCCTACGAGCAGTACTTC. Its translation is CASRPFSDRAYEQYF.

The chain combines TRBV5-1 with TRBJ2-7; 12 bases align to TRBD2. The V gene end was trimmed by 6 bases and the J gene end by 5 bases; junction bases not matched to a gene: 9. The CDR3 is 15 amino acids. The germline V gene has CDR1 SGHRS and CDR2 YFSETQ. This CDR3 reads CASTLASGGVHEQYF. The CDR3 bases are TGCGCCAGCACTCTAGCTAGCGGGGGGGTACACGAGCAGTACTTC.

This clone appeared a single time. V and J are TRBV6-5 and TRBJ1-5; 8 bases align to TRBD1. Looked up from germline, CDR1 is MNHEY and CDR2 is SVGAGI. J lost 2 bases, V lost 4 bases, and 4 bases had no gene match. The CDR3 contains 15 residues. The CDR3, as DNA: TGTGCCAGCAGTTCCAACAGGGGGGGCAATCAGCCCCAGCATTTT. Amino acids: CASSSNRGGNQPQHF.

In DNA, the CDR3 is TGTGCCAGCAGCACAAATCAGCCCCAGCATTTT. Amino acid sequence: CASSTNQPQHF. This chain uses TRBV6-1 with TRBJ1-5; D is undetermined. Trimming removed 6 bases from V and 4 bases from J, with 4 bases in between. This CDR3 contains 11 residues. Germline CDR1 reads MNHNS; CDR2 reads SASEGT.

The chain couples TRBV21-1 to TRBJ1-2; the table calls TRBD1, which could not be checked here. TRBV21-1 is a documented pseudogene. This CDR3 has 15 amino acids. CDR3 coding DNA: TGTGCCAGCAGCAAAGATACAGGGCCACTCTATGGCTACACCTTC. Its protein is CASSKDTGPLYGYTF.

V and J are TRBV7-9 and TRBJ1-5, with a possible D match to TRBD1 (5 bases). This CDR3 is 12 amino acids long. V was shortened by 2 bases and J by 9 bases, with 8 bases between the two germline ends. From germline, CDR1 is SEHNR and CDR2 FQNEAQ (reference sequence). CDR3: CASSLMGGPQHF. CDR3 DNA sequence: TGTGCCAGCAGCTTAATGGGGGGGCCCCAGCATTTT.

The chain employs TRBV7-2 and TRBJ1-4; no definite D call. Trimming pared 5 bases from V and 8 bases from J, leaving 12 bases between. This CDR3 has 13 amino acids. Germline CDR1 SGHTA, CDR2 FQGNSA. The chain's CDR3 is CASSQQVPEKLFF. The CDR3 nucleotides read TGTGCCAGCAGCCAGCAGGTTCCCGAAAAACTGTTTTTT.

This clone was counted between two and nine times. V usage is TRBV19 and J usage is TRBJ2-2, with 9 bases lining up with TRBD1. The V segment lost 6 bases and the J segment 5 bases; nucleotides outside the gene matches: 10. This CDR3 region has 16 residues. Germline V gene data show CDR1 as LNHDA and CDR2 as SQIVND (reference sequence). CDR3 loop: CASSPDRGLGTGELFF. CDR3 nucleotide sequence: TGTGCCAGTAGCCCGGACAGGGGTCTTGGGACCGGGGAGCTGTTTTTT.

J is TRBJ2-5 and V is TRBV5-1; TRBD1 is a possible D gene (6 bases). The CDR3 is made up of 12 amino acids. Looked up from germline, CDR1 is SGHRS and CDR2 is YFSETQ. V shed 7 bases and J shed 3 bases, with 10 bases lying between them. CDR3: CASGQNEETQYF. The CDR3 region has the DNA TGCGCCAGCGGACAGAATGAAGAGACCCAGTACTTC. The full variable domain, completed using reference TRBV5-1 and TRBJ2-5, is KAGVTQTPRYLIKTRGQQVTLSCSPISGHRSVSWYQQTPGQGLQFLFEYFSETQRNKGNFPGRFSGRQFSNSRSEMNVSTLELGDSALYLCASGQNEETQYFGPGTRLLVL.

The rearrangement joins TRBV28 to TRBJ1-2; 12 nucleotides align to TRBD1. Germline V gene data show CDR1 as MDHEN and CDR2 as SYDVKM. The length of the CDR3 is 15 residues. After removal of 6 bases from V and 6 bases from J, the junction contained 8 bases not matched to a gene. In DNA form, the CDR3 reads TGTGCCAGCAGCCTCCCGGGACAGGGGGCAGATGGCTACACCTTC. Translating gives CASSLPGQGADGYTF.

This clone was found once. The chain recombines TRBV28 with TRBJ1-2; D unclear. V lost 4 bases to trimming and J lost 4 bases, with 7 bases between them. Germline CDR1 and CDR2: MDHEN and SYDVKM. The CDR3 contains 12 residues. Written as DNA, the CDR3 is TGTGCCAGCAGTTACTCAGCCTATGGCTACACCTTC. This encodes CASSYSAYGYTF.

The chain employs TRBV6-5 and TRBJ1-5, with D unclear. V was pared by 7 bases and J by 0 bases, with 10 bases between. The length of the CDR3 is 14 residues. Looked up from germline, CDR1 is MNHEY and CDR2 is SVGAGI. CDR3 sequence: CASNPDFSNQPQHF. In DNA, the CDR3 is TGTGCCAGCAACCCGGACTTTAGCAATCAGCCCCAGCATTTT.

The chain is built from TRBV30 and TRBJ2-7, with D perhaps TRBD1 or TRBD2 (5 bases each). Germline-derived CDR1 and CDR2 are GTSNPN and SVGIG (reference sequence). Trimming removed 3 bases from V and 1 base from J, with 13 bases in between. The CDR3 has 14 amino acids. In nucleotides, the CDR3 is TGTGCCTGGAGGCTCTGGGACGGTTCCTACGAGCAGTACTTC. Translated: CAWRLWDGSYEQYF.

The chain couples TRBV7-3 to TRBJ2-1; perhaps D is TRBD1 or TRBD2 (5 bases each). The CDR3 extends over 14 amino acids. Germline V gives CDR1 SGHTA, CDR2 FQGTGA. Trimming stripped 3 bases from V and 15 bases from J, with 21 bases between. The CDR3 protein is CASSFGTTPPKSFF. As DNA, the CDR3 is TGTGCCAGCAGCTTCGGGACGACCCCCCCTAAATCGTTCTTC.

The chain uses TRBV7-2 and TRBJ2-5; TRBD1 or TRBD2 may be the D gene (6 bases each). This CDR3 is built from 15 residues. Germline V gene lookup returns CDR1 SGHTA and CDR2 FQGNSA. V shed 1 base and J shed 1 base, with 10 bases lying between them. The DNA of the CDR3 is TGTGCCAGCAGCTTAGATTGGGGGGCCCAAGAGACCCAGTACTTC. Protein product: CASSLDWGAQETQYF.

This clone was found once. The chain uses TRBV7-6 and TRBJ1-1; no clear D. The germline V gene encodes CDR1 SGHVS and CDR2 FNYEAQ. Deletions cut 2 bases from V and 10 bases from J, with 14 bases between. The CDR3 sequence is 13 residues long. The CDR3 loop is CASSLSGTTGAFF. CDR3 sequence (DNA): TGTGCCAGCAGCTTATCAGGAACTACCGGAGCTTTCTTT.

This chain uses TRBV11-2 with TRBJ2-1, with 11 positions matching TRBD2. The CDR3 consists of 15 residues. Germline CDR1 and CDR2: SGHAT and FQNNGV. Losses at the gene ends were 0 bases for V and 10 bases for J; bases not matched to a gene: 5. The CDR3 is CASSLDPSGGTEQFF. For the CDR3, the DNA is TGTGCCAGCAGCTTAGATCCTAGCGGGGGGACGGAGCAGTTCTTC.

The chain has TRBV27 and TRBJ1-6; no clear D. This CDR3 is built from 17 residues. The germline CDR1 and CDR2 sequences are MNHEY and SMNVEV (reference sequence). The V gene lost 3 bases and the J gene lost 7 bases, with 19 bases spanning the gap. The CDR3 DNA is TGTGCCAGCAGTTTTGTTTGGCGGGGAGTAGAGAATTCACCCCTCCACTTT. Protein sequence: CASSFVWRGVENSPLHF.

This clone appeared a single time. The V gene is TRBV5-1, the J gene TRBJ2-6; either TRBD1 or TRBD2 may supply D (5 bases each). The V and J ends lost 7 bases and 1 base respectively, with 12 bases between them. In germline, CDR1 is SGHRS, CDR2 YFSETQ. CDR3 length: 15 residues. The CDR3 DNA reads TGCGCCAGCGGGGACCCGGGGTCTGGGGCCAACGTCCTGACTTTC. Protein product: CASGDPGSGANVLTF.

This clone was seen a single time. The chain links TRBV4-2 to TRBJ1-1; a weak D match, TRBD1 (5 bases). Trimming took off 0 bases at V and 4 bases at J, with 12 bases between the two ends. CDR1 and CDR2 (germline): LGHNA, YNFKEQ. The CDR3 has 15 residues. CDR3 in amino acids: CASSQDWAGTTEAFF. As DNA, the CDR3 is TGTGCCAGCAGCCAAGATTGGGCAGGGACCACTGAAGCTTTCTTT.

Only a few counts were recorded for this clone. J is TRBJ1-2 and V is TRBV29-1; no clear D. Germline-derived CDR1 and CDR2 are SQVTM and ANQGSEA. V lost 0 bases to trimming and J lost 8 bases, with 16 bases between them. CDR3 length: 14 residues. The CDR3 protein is CSVEDQQISLGYTF. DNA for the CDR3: TGCAGCGTTGAAGATCAACAGATTAGTCTAGGCTACACCTTC.

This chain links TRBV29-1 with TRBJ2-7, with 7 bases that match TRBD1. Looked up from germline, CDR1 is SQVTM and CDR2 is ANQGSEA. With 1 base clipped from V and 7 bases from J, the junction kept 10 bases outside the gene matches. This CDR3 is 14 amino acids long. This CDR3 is CSVEVTGSGGEQYF. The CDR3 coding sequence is TGCAGCGTTGAAGTGACAGGGTCAGGAGGAGAGCAGTACTTC.

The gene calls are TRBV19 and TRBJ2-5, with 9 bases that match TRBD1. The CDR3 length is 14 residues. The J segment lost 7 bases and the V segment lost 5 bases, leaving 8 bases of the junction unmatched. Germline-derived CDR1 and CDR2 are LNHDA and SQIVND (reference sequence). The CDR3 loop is CASSGQGLRGTQYF. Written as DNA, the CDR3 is TGTGCCAGTAGTGGACAGGGGTTGCGGGGGACCCAGTACTTC.

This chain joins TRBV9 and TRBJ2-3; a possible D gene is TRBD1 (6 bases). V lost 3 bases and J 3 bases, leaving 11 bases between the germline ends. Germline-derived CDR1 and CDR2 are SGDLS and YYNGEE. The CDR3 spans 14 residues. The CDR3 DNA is TGTGCCAGCAGCGGATGGGACACTACAGATACGCAGTATTTT. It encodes CASSGWDTTDTQYF.

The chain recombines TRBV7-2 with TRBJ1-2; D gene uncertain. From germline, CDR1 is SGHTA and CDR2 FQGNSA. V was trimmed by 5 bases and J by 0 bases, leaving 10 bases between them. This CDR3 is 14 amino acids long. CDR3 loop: CASSPYSANYGYTF. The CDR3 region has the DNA TGTGCCAGCAGCCCCTACAGTGCTAACTATGGCTACACCTTC.